This T cell receptor beta chain was observed in a study of long-term antiretroviral therapy in people with HIV. Study outcomes and limitations: ART was followed by higher diversity that remained below transplant donor controls. Those clones which expanded before ART made up the dominant part of the repertoire at all time points. Controls had broader CDR3 length ranges than HIV repertoires did.

As to this clone: Its antigen remains unidentified.

Before they underwent DNA extraction, samples held about 1-10 million cryopreserved PBMC. Run at survey level, the immunoSEQ assay was version v3.0. Sequencing was performed with immunoSEQ multiplex PCR; in TCRdb, only in-frame clones are kept and a portion is missing. The table lists fewer than 35,000 clones, around 85% of them singletons. The source was unsorted PBMCs, collected 3 years after starting antiretroviral therapy. The source is a man aged 35 to 55 with HIV.

The CDR3 DNA follows: TGTGCCAGCAGCTACAGCGTCGCTGAAGCTTTCTTT. Encoded protein: CASSYSVAEAFF. The rearrangement uses TRBV7-2 and TRBJ1-1; D uncertain. The CDR3 is 12 amino acids. V was pared by 4 bases and J by 6 bases, with 9 bases between. Germline V gives CDR1 SGHTA, CDR2 FQGNSA.